The 28 T cell receptor beta chains below all came from one sample that was sequenced in a study of blood T cell repertoires in COVID-19. Generated by immunoSEQ multiplex PCR, the TCRdb table keeps only in-frame clones and is missing some. Of around 280,000 clones listed, 90% are singletons. What was sequenced was PBMCs or T cells enriched from blood (not recorded which). The receptor set was obtained from a woman aged 18 to 35 with acute COVID-19.

This chain uses TRBV18 with TRBJ2-7; no reliable D call. Germline V gene data show CDR1 as KGHSH and CDR2 as LQKENI. This CDR3 is 14 amino acids long. The V and J ends lost 2 bases and 6 bases respectively, with 14 bases between them. The CDR3 reads CASSPNAATSEQYF. CDR3 bases: TGTGCCAGCTCACCAAATGCTGCTACGTCCGAGCAGTACTTC.

This clone turned up a few times. V is TRBV27 and J is TRBJ2-4, with no clear D. The V end lost 2 bases, the J end lost 8 bases, and 13 bases lay between the germline ends. CDR3 length: 14 amino acids. Germline loops: CDR1 MNHEY, CDR2 SMNVEV (reference sequence). CDR3 in amino acids: CASSLVSGLDIQYF. The CDR3, as DNA: TGTGCCAGCAGTTTAGTCTCGGGTCTGGACATTCAGTACTTC.

In its sample, this clone was seen once. The chain combines TRBV30 with TRBJ1-6; D perhaps matches TRBD1 (6 bases). The ends were cut back, 1 base at V and 8 bases at J, with 6 bases in the middle. The CDR3 runs 12 residues. Germline V gives CDR1 GTSNPN, CDR2 SVGIG (reference sequence). The CDR3 region has the DNA TGTGCCTGGAGTGACAGGGATTCACCCCTCCACTTT. Translated: CAWSDRDSPLHF.

The genes are TRBV7-8 and TRBJ1-1, with TRBD1 matching over 8 bases. Per the germline V gene, CDR1 is SGHVS and CDR2 is FQNEAQ. This CDR3 has 16 amino acids. Trimming cost V 1 base and J 0 bases; bases outside gene matches: 4. CDR3 sequence (DNA): TGTGCCAGCAGCTTAGTGCAGGGGGCCTTGAACACTGAAGCTTTCTTT. Protein sequence: CASSLVQGALNTEAFF.

The CDR3 protein is CASNAGTGVMNTEAFF. CDR3 nucleotide sequence: TGTGCCAGCAACGCCGGGACAGGCGTAATGAACACTGAAGCTTTCTTT. The rearrangement links TRBV6-6 to TRBJ1-1, with 8 bases fitting TRBD1. The CDR3 is 16 residues long. Germline trimming cut 7 bases from V and 0 bases from J; bases unmatched to any gene: 10. Germline V gene lookup returns CDR1 MNHNY and CDR2 SVGAGI (reference sequence).

This sequence joins TRBV7-9 and TRBJ2-7; D is possibly TRBD1 (6 bases). Trimming took off 6 bases at V and 6 bases at J, with 15 bases between the two ends. The CDR3 contains 13 residues. CDR1 SEHNR and CDR2 FQNEAQ come from the germline V gene (reference sequence). The CDR3 region has the DNA TGTGCCAGCAGACTCCCAGGGGAGAGCGAGCAGTACTTC. Translating it yields CASRLPGESEQYF.

This clone was seen a single time. The V and J genes are TRBV2 and TRBJ2-2; 10 nucleotides agree with TRBD1. The ends lost 0 bases at V and 6 bases at J; junction bases unmatched: 13. Looked up from germline, CDR1 is SNHLY and CDR2 is FYNNEI. The CDR3 is 19 amino acids. For the CDR3, the DNA is TGTGCCAGCAGTGAAGCGTTACCCGGGACAGGGGTTTCGGCCGGGGAGCTGTTTTTT. It translates to CASSEALPGTGVSAGELFF.

The chain uses TRBV4-3 and TRBJ2-1; 7 nucleotides agree with TRBD2. Germline CDR1 is LGHNA and CDR2 is YSLEER. The CDR3 spans 15 residues. V dropped 1 base and J dropped 3; count of bases not matched to a gene: 3. The CDR3: CASSQGAGVYNEQFF. In nucleotides, the CDR3 is TGCGCCAGCAGCCAAGGGGCGGGAGTCTACAATGAGCAGTTCTTC.

This rearrangement joins TRBV4-2 to TRBJ2-2; 11 bases line up with TRBD2. With 0 bases clipped from V and 6 bases from J, the junction kept 6 bases outside the gene matches. The CDR3 is 17 residues long. CDR1 is LGHNA and CDR2 is YNFKEQ in the germline V gene. CDR3 sequence: CASSQDLGTSGPGELFF. The CDR3 nucleotides are TGTGCCAGCAGCCAAGATCTTGGGACTAGCGGCCCCGGGGAGCTGTTTTTT.

The rearrangement joins TRBV5-1 to TRBJ2-7; the D is unclear. This CDR3 is 12 amino acids long. Germline V gives CDR1 SGHRS, CDR2 YFSETQ. Trimming removed 4 bases from V and 0 bases from J, with 5 bases in between. The CDR3 DNA sequence: TGCGCCAGCAGCCCCGGCTCCTACGAGCAGTACTTC. Residues: CASSPGSYEQYF.

The chain has TRBV28 and TRBJ2-7; 8 bases are a match to TRBD1. Trimming took 4 bases from V and 3 from J; bases not matched to a gene: 8. Germline values: CDR1 MDHEN, CDR2 SYDVKM. This CDR3 is 15 amino acids long. CDR3 sequence reads: CASSSAGQVNYEQYF. The CDR3 DNA sequence: TGTGCCAGCAGTTCGGCGGGACAGGTAAACTACGAGCAGTACTTC.

The J gene is TRBJ2-7, the V gene TRBV18; 8 bases are a match to TRBD1. Germline lookup yields CDR1 KGHSH and CDR2 LQKENI. The CDR3 has 13 amino acids. The V and J ends lost 3 bases and 5 bases, in that order; junction bases with no gene match: 3. The CDR3 nucleotides read TGTGCCAGCTCACCCCGGACAGGGAACGAGCAGTACTTC. The encoded protein is CASSPRTGNEQYF.

V is TRBV11-2 and J is TRBJ2-1; 7 nucleotides agree with TRBD2. V dropped 5 bases and J dropped 6; count of bases not matched to a gene: 13. CDR3 size: 16 residues. CDR1 and CDR2 from the germline V gene are SGHAT and FQNNGV. The CDR3 sequence: CASSHVYGGRGNEQFF. CDR3 DNA sequence: TGTGCCAGCAGCCACGTCTACGGGGGGAGGGGCAATGAGCAGTTCTTC.

J is TRBJ1-4 and V is TRBV4-3; possible D gene TRBD1, 6 bases. This CDR3 has 15 residues. Germline loops: CDR1 LGHNA, CDR2 YSLEER. The V end was cut by 0 bases, the J end by 8 bases, with 13 bases between. The CDR3 loop is CASSQDRGWGEKLFF. The CDR3 nucleotides read TGCGCCAGCAGCCAAGACAGGGGTTGGGGGGAAAAACTGTTTTTT.

The chain links TRBV28 to TRBJ2-1; maybe TRBD2 (5 bases). The CDR3 contains 16 residues. V gave up 7 bases and J gave up 6 bases, with 22 bases separating them. Per germline, CDR1 MDHEN and CDR2 SYDVKM. This CDR3 is CASNSAGLGGINEQFF. CDR3 bases: TGTGCCAGCAACTCAGCTGGGCTAGGAGGTATCAATGAGCAGTTCTTC.

J is TRBJ2-1 and V is TRBV10-1; TRBD2 aligns across 9 bases. Germline CDR1 reads WNHNN; CDR2 reads SYGVQD (reference sequence). The CDR3 sequence is 15 residues long. V trimming: 4 bases; J trimming: 6 bases; junction bases outside the gene matches: 7. The CDR3 DNA is TGCGCCAGCAGTGTGATGGCGGGAGGGGGCAATGAGCAGTTCTTC. Amino acid sequence: CASSVMAGGGNEQFF.

This sequence joins TRBV5-5 and TRBJ2-5, with a weak D call TRBD1 (6 bases). Germline lookup yields CDR1 SGHKS and CDR2 YYEKEE (reference sequence). Trimming shortened V by 1 base and J by 1 base, and 11 bases separated the two germline ends. The CDR3 totals 15 residues. The CDR3 DNA follows: TGTGCCAGCAGCTTGTTACGGGACACCCAAGAGACCCAGTACTTC. Its translation: CASSLLRDTQETQYF. The full variable domain, with the rest looked up from reference TRBV5-5 and TRBJ2-5, is DAGVTQSPTHLIKTRGQQVTLRCSPISGHKSVSWYQQVLGQGPQFIFQYYEKEERGRGNFPDRFSARQFPNYSSELNVNALLLGDSALYLCASSLLRDTQETQYFGPGTRLLVL.

The genes are TRBV18 and TRBJ2-3; tentative D call: TRBD2 (6 bases). V was shortened by 3 bases and J by 3 bases, with 13 bases between the two germline ends. Germline V gene data show CDR1 as KGHSH and CDR2 as LQKENI. The CDR3 is 15 amino acids. CDR3 DNA: TGTGCCAGCTCACCCCTGGCTAGCGAAACAGATACGCAGTATTTT. Translating gives CASSPLASETDTQYF.

The rearrangement uses TRBV5-6 and TRBJ1-6; D may be TRBD1 (5 bases). This CDR3 is 15 amino acids long. The V gene's germline CDR1 is SGHDT and CDR2 YYEEEE. V was cut by 2 bases and J by 10 bases, with 16 bases left in between. The CDR3 spells CASSLGRAYSSPLHF. The CDR3 DNA sequence: TGTGCCAGCAGCTTAGGCAGGGCTTATTCCTCACCCCTCCACTTT.

The chain links TRBV10-2 to TRBJ2-5; the match to TRBD2 covers 13 bases. In germline, CDR1 is WSHSY, CDR2 SAAADI. V lost 4 bases, J lost 5 bases, and 4 bases stayed unmatched. The CDR3 runs 15 residues. CDR3 bases: TGCGCCAGCAGTGGAACTAGCGGGAGGGCCGAGACCCAGTACTTC. Translating gives CASSGTSGRAETQYF.

CDR3 amino acids: CASSSILSDSLEKLFF. CDR3 sequence (DNA): TGTGCCAGCAGTTCCATACTCTCCGACAGCCTTGAAAAACTGTTTTTT. V is TRBV28 and J is TRBJ1-4, with D possibly matching TRBD1 (5 bases). V gave up 4 bases and J gave up 7 bases, with 19 bases separating them. Germline-derived CDR1 and CDR2 are MDHEN and SYDVKM. This CDR3 has 16 amino acids.

The V gene is TRBV4-1, the J gene TRBJ2-3; D gene ambiguous. Germline values: CDR1 MGHRA, CDR2 YSYEKL. The V end lost 1 base, the J end lost 0 bases, and 5 bases lay between the germline ends. The CDR3 sequence is 14 residues long. CDR3 DNA: TGCGCCAGCAGCCAAGTTTCTAGCACAGATACGCAGTATTTT. Protein: CASSQVSSTDTQYF.

The chain joins TRBV4-3 to TRBJ2-1; D unresolved. The V end lost 2 bases, the J end lost 5 bases, and 10 bases lay between the germline ends. Germline V lookup: CDR1 LGHNA, CDR2 YSLEER. This CDR3 has 14 residues. The CDR3 coding sequence is TGCGCCAGCAGCCAAAGAGGCAGACACAATGAGCAGTTCTTC. This translates into CASSQRGRHNEQFF.

V gene TRBV7-9 combines with J gene TRBJ1-1, with D perhaps TRBD1 (5 bases). The CDR3 length is 14 residues. Germline V gene sequence: CDR1 SEHNR, CDR2 FQNEAQ (reference sequence). The V end was cut by 5 bases, the J end by 3 bases, with 13 bases between. As DNA, the CDR3 is TGTGCCAGCAGCCCTAGTTTAGGGGACACTGAAGCTTTCTTT. Its protein product is CASSPSLGDTEAFF.

The rearrangement joins TRBV7-2 to TRBJ2-7, with 8 nucleotides matching TRBD2. The CDR3 is 15 residues long. Germline V gene sequence: CDR1 SGHTA, CDR2 FQGNSA. Trimming removed 2 bases from V and 7 bases from J; junction bases left unmatched: 10. CDR3 DNA sequence: TGTGCCAGCAGCTTAAATAGCGGGACCCGCTGGGAGCAGTACTTC. Protein sequence: CASSLNSGTRWEQYF.

The V gene is TRBV15, the J gene TRBJ2-1; D possibly corresponds to TRBD1 (7 bases). With 0 bases removed from V and 6 bases from J, the gap between germline ends came to 18 bases. The CDR3 extends over 17 amino acids. The germline V gene encodes CDR1 LNHNV and CDR2 YYDKDF (reference sequence). This CDR3 reads CATSRDLGNRGGNEQFF. DNA of the CDR3: TGTGCCACCAGCAGAGATCTCGGGAACAGGGGAGGCAATGAGCAGTTCTTC.

The chain couples TRBV30 to TRBJ2-4, with TRBD1 matching over 8 bases. V shed 7 bases and J 10 bases; nucleotides not matched to a gene: 12. Germline V CDR1 and CDR2: GTSNPN, SVGIG (reference sequence). The CDR3 loop spans 13 amino acids. The CDR3 DNA reads TGTGCCTCGGACTTTGACAGGGGTGGGATTCAGTACTTC. As protein: CASDFDRGGIQYF.

J is TRBJ1-1 and V is TRBV7-8, with D possibly being TRBD1 (6 bases). In germline, CDR1 is SGHVS, CDR2 FQNEAQ. Trimming took 5 bases from V and 0 from J, leaving 19 bases between them. The CDR3 length is 17 residues. CDR3 in amino acids: CASSPRSGAIMNTEAFF. CDR3 coding DNA: TGTGCCAGCAGCCCCCGATCAGGGGCGATAATGAACACTGAAGCTTTCTTT.